These 6 T cell receptor beta chains share one sample of origin, sequenced in a study of early T cells in non-severe SARS-CoV-2 infection. TCRdb passed the 5' RACE reads through MiXCR, listing each CDR3 protein once. The repertoire holds approximately 63,000 distinct CDR3 sequences, with approximately 6.1% as singletons. This specimen consisted of whole blood, obtained at baseline. Receptor source: an adult who was a healthcare worker with PCR-confirmed SARS-CoV-2 infection or an uninfected control (not recorded which).

The chain has TRBV29-1 and TRBJ2-3, with a tentative D call TRBD1 (6 bases). This CDR3 comprises 13 residues. V lost 7 bases to trimming and J lost 4 bases, with 15 bases between them. Germline V CDR1 and CDR2: SQVTM, ANQGSEA. The CDR3 loop is CSAGQGPSDTQYF. For the CDR3, the DNA is TGCAGCGCTGGGCAGGGGCCCTCAGATACGCAGTATTTT.

This clonotype was detected ten times or more. The chain employs TRBV30 and TRBJ1-1, with D uncertain. This CDR3 has 10 residues. Germline lookup yields CDR1 GTSNPN and CDR2 SVGIG (reference sequence). The V end was cut by 3 bases, the J end by 4 bases, with 3 bases between. CDR3 residues: CAWRSTEAFF. CDR3 DNA: TGTGCCTGGAGAAGCACTGAAGCTTTCTTT.

This clonotype occurred a few times. J is TRBJ2-7 and V is TRBV4-1; 10 bases match TRBD2. Germline V gene sequence: CDR1 MGHRA, CDR2 YSYEKL. The V and J ends lost 3 bases and 6 bases, in that order; junction bases with no gene match: 5. The CDR3 covers 14 residues. The DNA for the CDR3 is TGCGCCAGCAGCCAGACCGGGACTAGCGTCGAGCAGTACTTC. This translates into CASSQTGTSVEQYF.

This clonotype was observed at least ten times. The CDR3 nucleotides are TGCAGTGCTAGAAAATCCGGGACCCTTAACAATGAGCAGTTCTTC. It encodes CSARKSGTLNNEQFF. The chain recombines TRBV20-1 with TRBJ2-1, with D perhaps being TRBD1 or TRBD2 (5 bases each). Trimming removed 2 bases from V and 5 bases from J, with 16 bases in between. The CDR3 runs to 15 residues. The germline V gene encodes CDR1 DFQATT and CDR2 SNEGSKA (reference sequence).

Ten or more counts support this clonotype. The rearrangement links TRBV4-1 to TRBJ1-1; D not certain. This CDR3 contains 14 residues. Trimming took 0 bases from V and 8 from J, leaving 13 bases between them. Germline CDR1 reads MGHRA; CDR2 reads YSYEKL. This CDR3 reads CASSQDPSPYEAFF. DNA for the CDR3: TGCGCCAGCAGCCAAGATCCTTCCCCGTACGAAGCTTTCTTT.

This clonotype was seen many times. CDR3 nucleotides: TGCAGTGCTGGTGAAGGTGGGGGTTACGAGCAGTACTTC. Protein sequence: CSAGEGGGYEQYF. V gene TRBV20-1 combines with J gene TRBJ2-7, with D perhaps matching TRBD1 or TRBD2 (5 bases each). The germline CDR1 and CDR2 sequences are DFQATT and SNEGSKA (reference sequence). Trimming shortened V by 5 bases and J by 4 bases, and 15 bases separated the two germline ends. The length of the CDR3 is 13 residues.